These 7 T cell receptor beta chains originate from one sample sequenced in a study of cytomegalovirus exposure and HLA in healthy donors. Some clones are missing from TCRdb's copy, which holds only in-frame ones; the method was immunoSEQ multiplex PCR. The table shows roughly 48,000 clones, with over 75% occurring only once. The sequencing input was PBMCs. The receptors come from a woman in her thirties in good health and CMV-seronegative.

The CDR3 DNA follows: TGTGCCAGCAGTGAACTAATCGGGACTAGTATAACCGGGGAGCTGTTTTTT. This codes for CASSELIGTSITGELFF. This chain joins TRBV6-1 and TRBJ2-2, with 8 positions matching TRBD2. Germline CDR1 reads MNHNS; CDR2 reads SASEGT. Unmatched junction bases numbered 10, after V lost 2 bases and J lost 5 bases. This CDR3 has 17 residues.

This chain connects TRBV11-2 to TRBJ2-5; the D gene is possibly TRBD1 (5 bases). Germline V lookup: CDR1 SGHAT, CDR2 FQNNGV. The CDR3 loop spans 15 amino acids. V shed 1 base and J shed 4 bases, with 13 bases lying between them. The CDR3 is CASSLGGKRGETQYF. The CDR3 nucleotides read TGTGCCAGCAGCTTAGGGGGAAAAAGGGGAGAGACCCAGTACTTC.

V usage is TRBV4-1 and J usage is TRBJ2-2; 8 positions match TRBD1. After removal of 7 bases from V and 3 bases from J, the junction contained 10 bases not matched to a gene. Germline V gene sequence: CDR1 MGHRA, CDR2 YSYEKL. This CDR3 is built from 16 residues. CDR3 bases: TGCGCCAGCAACGGCGCCGGGACAGGTTACACCGGGGAGCTGTTTTTT. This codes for CASNGAGTGYTGELFF.

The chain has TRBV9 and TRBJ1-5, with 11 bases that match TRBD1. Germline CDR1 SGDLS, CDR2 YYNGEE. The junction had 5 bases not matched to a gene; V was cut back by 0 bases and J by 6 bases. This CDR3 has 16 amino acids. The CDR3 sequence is CASSVADGTGGQPQHF. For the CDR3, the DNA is TGTGCCAGCAGCGTAGCGGATGGGACAGGGGGTCAGCCCCAGCATTTT.

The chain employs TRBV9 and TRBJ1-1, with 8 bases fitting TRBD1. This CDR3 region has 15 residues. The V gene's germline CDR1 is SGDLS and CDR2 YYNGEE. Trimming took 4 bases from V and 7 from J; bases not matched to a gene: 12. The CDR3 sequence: CASSPGGSGTDEAFF. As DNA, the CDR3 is TGTGCCAGCAGCCCAGGGGGCAGTGGGACGGATGAAGCTTTCTTT. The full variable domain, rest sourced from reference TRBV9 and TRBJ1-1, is DSGVTQTPKHLITATGQRVTLRCSPRSGDLSVYWYQQSLDQGLQFLIQYYNGEERAKGNILERFSAQQFPDLHSELNLSSLELGDSALYFCASSPGGSGTDEAFFGQGTRLTVV.

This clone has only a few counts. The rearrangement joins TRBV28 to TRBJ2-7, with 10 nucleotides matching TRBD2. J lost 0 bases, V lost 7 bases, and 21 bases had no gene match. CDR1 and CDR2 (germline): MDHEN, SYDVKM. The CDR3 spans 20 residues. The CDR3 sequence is CASIASPGTSASSSSYEQYF. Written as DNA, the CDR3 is TGTGCCAGCATCGCCTCGCCCGGGACTAGCGCCTCCTCTAGCTCCTACGAGCAGTACTTC.

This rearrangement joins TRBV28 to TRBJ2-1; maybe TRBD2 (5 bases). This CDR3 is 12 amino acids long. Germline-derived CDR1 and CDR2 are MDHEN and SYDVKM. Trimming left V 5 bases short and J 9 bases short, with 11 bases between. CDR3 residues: CASSLAFGEQFF. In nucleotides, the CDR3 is TGTGCCAGCAGTCTAGCATTCGGTGAGCAGTTCTTC.